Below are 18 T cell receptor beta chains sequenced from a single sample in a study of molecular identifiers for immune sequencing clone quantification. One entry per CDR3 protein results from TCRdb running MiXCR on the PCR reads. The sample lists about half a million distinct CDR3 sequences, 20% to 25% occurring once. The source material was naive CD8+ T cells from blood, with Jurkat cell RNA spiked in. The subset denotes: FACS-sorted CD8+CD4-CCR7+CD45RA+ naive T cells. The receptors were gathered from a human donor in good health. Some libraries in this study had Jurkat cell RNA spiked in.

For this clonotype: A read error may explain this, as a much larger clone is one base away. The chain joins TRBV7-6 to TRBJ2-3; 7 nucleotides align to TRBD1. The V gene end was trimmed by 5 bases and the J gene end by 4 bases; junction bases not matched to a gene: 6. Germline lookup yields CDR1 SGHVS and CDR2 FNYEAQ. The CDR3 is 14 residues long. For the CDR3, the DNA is TGTGCCAGCAGCGACGGGACAGACTCAGATACGCAGTATTTT. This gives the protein CASSDGTDSDTQYF.

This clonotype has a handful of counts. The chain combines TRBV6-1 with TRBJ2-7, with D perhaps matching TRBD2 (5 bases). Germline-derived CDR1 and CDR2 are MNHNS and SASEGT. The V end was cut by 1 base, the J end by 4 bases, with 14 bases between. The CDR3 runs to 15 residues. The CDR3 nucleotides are TGTGCCAGCAGTGAAGTTAGAGGGATAGGGTACGAGCAGTACTTC. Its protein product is CASSEVRGIGYEQYF.

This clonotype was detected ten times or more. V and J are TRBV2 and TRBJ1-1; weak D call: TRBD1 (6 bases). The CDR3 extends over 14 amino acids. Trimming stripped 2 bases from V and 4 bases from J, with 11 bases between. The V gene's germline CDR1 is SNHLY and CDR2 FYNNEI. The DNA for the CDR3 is TGTGCCAGCAGTGAAAGCGGGGGCGGCACTGAAGCTTTCTTT. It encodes CASSESGGGTEAFF.

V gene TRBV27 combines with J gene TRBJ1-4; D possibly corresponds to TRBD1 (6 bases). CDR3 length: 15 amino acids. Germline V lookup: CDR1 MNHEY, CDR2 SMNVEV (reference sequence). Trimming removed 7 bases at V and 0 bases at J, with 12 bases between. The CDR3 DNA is TGTGCCAGCAAAGAAGAGGGGGCAACTAATGAAAAACTGTTTTTT. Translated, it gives CASKEEGATNEKLFF.

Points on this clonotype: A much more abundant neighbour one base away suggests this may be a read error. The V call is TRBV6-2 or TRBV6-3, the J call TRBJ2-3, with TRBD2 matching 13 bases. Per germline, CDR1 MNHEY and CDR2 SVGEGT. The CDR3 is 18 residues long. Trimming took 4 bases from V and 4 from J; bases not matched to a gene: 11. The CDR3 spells CASSSLSGLAGDADTQYF. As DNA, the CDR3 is TGTGCCAGCAGTTCCCTCTCAGGACTAGCGGGAGACGCAGATACGCAGTATTTT.

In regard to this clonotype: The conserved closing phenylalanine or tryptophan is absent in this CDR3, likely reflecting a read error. The CDR3 reads CASSPTPNTEAFL. In DNA, the CDR3 is TGCGCCAGCAGCCCCACACCGAACACTGAAGCTTTCCTT. V and J are TRBV5-1 and TRBJ1-1; no clear D gene. Trimming shortened V by 4 bases and J by 1 base, and 8 bases separated the two germline ends. CDR1 and CDR2 (germline): SGHRS, YFSETQ. The CDR3 length is 13 residues.

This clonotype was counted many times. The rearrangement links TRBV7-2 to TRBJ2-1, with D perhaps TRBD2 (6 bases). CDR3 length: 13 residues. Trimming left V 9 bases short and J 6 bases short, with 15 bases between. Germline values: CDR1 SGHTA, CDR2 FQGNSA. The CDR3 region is CASLAETSNEQFF. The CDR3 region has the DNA TGTGCCAGTTTAGCGGAAACTTCCAATGAGCAGTTCTTC.

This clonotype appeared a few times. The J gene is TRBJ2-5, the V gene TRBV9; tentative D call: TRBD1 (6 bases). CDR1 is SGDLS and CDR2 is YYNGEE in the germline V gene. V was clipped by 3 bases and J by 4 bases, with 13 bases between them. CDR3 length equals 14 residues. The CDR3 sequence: CASSAGTMRETQYF. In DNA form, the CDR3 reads TGTGCCAGCAGCGCCGGGACAATGCGAGAGACCCAGTACTTC.

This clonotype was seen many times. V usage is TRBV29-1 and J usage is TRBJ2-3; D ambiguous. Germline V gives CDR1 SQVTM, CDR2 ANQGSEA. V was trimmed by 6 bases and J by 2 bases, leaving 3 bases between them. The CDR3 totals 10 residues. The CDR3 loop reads CSVYTDTQYF. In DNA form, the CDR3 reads TGCAGCGTGTACACAGATACGCAGTATTTT.

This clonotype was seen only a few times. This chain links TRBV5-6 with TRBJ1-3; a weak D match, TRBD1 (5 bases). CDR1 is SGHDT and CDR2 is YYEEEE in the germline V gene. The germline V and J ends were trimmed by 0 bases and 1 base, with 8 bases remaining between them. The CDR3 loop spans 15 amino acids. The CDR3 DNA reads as TGTGCCAGCAGCTTGGAGGGGCTTTCTGGAAACACCATATATTTT. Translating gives CASSLEGLSGNTIYF. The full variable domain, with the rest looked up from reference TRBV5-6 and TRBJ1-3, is DAGVTQSPTHLIKTRGQQVTLRCSPKSGHDTVSWYQQALGQGPQFIFQYYEEEERQRGNFPDRFSGHQFPNYSSELNVNALLLGDSALYLCASSLEGLSGNTIYFGEGSWLTVV.

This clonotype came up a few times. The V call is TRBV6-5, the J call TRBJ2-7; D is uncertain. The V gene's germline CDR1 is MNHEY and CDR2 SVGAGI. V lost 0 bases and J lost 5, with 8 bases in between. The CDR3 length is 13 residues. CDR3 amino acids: CASSYSRGNEQYF. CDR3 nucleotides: TGTGCCAGCAGTTACTCGCGCGGAAACGAGCAGTACTTC.

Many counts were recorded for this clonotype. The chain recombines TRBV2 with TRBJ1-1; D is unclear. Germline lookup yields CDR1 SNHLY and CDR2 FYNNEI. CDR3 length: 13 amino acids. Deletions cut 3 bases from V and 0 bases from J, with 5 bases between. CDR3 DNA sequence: TGTGCCAGCAGTGAGCACTTGAACACTGAAGCTTTCTTT. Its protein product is CASSEHLNTEAFF.

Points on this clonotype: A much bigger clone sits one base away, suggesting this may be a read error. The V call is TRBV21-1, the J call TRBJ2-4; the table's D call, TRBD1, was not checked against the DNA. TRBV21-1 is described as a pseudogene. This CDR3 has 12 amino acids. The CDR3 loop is CASLQGIPIQYF. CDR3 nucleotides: TGTGCCAGTTTACAGGGGATACCCATTCAGTACTTC.

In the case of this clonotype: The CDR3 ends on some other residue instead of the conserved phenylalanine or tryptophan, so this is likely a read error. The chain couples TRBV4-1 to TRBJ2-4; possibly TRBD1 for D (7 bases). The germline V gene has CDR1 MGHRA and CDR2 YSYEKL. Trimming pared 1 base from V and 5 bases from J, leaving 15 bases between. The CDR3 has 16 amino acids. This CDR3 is CASSQAGGQGENIQYL. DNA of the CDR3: TGCGCCAGCAGCCAAGCAGGGGGGCAGGGGGAAAACATTCAGTACCTC.

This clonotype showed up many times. CDR3 sequence (DNA): TGCGCCAGCAGCCAAAGTCCCGGGACAGAAGAGACCCAGTACTTC. Amino acids: CASSQSPGTEETQYF. The chain recombines TRBV4-1 with TRBJ2-5; 7 bases fit TRBD1. Germline values: CDR1 MGHRA, CDR2 YSYEKL. CDR3 length: 15 residues. Trimming at V came to 2 bases and at J to 3 bases, leaving 6 bases not matched to a gene.

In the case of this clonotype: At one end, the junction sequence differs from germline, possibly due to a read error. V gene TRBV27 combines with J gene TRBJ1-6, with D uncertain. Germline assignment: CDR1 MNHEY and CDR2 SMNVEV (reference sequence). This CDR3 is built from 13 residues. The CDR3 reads CASSLSRNSPLQF. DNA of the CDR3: TGTGCCAGCAGTTTATCCCGTAATTCACCCCTCCAATTT.

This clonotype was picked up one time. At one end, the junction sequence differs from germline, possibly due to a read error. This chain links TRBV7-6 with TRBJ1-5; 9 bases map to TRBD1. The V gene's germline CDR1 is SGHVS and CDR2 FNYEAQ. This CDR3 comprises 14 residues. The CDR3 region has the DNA TGTACCAGCAGCTTGGGGACAGGGCATCAGCCCCAGCATTTT. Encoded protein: CTSSLGTGHQPQHF.

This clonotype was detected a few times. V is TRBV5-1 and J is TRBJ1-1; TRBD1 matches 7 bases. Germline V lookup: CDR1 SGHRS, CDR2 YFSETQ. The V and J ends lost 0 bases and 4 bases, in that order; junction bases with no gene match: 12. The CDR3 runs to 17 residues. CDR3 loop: CASSLGTTGIMATEAFF. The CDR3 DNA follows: TGCGCCAGCAGCTTGGGAACGACAGGGATAATGGCCACTGAAGCTTTCTTT. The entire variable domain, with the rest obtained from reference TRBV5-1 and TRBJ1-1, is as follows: KAGVTQTPRYLIKTRGQQVTLSCSPISGHRSVSWYQQTPGQGLQFLFEYFSETQRNKGNFPGRFSGRQFSNSRSEMNVSTLELGDSALYLCASSLGTTGIMATEAFFGQGTRLTVV.